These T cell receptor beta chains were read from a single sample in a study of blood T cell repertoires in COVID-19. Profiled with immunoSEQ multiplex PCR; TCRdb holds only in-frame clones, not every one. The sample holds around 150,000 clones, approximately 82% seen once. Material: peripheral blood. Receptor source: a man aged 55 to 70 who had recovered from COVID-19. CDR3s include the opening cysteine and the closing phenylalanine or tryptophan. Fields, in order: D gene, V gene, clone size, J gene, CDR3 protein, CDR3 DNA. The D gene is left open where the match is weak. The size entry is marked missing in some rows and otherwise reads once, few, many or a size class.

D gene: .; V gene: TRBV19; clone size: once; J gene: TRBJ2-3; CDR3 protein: CASSIALVSTDTQYF; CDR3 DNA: TGTGCCAGTAGTATCGCCCTAGTCAGCACAGATACGCAGTATTTT
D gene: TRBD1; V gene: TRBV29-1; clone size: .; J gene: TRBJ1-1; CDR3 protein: CSVAQGETEAFF; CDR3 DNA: TGCAGCGTTGCACAGGGGGAGACTGAAGCTTTCTTT
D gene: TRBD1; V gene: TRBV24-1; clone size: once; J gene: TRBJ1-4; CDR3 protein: CATSEGTGTHNEKLFF; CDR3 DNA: TGTGCCACCAGTGAGGGGACAGGTACACATAATGAAAAACTGTTTTTT
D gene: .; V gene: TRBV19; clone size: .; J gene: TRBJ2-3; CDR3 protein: CASSSQARTDTQYF; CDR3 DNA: TGTGCCAGTAGCTCACAGGCCCGCACAGATACGCAGTATTTT
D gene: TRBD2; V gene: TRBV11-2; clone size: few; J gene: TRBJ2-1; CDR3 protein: CARSWLGAGGEQFF; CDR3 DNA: TGTGCCCGCAGCTGGCTGGGGGCGGGGGGCGAGCAGTTCTTC
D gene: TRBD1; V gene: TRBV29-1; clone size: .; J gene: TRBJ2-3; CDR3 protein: CSVDPYRARGQGWTDTQYF; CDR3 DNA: TGCAGCGTTGATCCGTATCGGGCCAGGGGGCAGGGGTGGACAGATACGCAGTATTTT
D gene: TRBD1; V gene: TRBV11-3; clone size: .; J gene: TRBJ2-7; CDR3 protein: CASSLTGTGHEQYF; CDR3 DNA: TGTGCCAGCAGCTTAACCGGGACAGGGCACGAGCAGTACTTC
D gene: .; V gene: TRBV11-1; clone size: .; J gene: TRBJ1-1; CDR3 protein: CASSGPPSSFEAFF; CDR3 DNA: TGTGCCAGCAGCGGTCCACCATCGAGTTTTGAAGCTTTCTTT
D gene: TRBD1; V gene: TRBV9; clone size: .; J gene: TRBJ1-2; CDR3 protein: CASSVTGEDYTF; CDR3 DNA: TGTGCCAGCAGCGTAACAGGGGAGGACTACACCTTC
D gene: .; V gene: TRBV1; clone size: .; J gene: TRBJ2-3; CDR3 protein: CTSSQAPQGTSTDTQYF; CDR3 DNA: TGCACCAGCAGCCAAGCCCCACAGGGGACTAGCACAGATACGCAGTATTTT
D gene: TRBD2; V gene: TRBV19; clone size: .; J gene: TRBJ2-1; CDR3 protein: CASSWTSREQFF; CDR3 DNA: TGTGCCAGTAGCTGGACTAGTCGGGAGCAGTTCTTC
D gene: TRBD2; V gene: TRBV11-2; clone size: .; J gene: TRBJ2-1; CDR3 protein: CASSRLAGKQYNEQFF; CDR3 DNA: TGTGCCAGCAGTCGACTAGCGGGGAAACAGTACAATGAGCAGTTCTTC
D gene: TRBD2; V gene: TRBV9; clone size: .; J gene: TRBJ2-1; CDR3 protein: CASSTKLAGGHLNEQFF; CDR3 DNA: TGTGCCAGCAGCACCAAACTAGCGGGGGGTCATTTGAACGAGCAGTTCTTC
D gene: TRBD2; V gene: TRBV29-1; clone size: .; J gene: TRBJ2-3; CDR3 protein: CSVEGLAGYTDTQYF; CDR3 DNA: TGCAGCGTTGAGGGACTAGCGGGATACACAGATACGCAGTATTTT
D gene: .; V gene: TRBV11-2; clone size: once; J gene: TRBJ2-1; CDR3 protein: CASSPFSNEQFF; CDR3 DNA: TGTGCCAGCAGCCCCTTTAGCAATGAGCAGTTCTTC
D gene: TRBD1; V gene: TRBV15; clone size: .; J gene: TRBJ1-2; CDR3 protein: CATSRDSQGDPYGYTF; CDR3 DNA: TGTGCCACCAGCAGAGATTCCCAGGGGGACCCCTATGGCTACACCTTC
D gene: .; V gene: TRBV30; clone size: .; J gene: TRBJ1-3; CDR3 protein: CAWSGGLWSSGNTIYF; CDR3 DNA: TGTGCCTGGAGTGGAGGTTTATGGAGCTCTGGAAACACCATATATTTT
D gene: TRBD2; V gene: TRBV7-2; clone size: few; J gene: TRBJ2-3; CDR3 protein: CASSGGWREKTDTQYF; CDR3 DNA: TGTGCCAGCAGCGGGGGGTGGCGGGAGAAGACAGATACGCAGTATTTT
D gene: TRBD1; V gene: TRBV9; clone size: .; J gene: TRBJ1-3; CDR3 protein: CASSARQGPRGTIYF; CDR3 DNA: TGTGCCAGCAGCGCTCGACAGGGCCCACGTGGCACCATATATTTT
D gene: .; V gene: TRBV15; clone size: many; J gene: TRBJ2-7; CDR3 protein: CATSRDVGGSYEQYF; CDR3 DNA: TGTGCCACCAGCAGAGATGTCGGGGGTTCCTACGAGCAGTACTTC
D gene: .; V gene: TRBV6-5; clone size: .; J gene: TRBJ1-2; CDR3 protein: CATLADYGYTF; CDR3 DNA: TGTGCCACCCTGGCTGACTATGGCTACACCTTC
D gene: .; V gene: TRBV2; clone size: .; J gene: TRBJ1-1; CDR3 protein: CASSLYTMNTEAFF; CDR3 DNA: TGTGCCAGCAGTCTATATACTATGAACACTGAAGCTTTCTTT
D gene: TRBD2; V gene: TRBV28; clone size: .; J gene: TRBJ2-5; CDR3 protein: CASRGIAGGRGTQETQYF; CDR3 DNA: TGTGCCAGCAGAGGGATAGCGGGAGGTAGGGGGACTCAAGAGACCCAGTACTTC
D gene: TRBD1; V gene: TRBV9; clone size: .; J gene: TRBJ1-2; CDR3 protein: CASSGDRGLGYTF; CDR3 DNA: TGTGCCAGCAGCGGTGACAGGGGGCTAGGCTACACCTTC
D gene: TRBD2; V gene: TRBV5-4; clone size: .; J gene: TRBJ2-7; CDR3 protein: CASSWTGTSGSYEQYF; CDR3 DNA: TGTGCCAGCAGCTGGACCGGGACTAGCGGGAGCTACGAGCAGTACTTC
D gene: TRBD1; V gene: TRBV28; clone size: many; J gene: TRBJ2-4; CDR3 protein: CASSSTDRVQNIQYF; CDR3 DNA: TGTGCCAGCAGTTCAACGGACAGGGTCCAAAACATTCAGTACTTC
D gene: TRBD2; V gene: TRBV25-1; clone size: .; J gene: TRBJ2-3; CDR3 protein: CASSEAGGVVDTQYF; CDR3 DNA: TGTGCCAGCAGCGAGGCGGGGGGGGTAGTCGACACGCAGTATTTT
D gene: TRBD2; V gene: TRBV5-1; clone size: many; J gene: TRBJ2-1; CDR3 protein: CASSLGLAGVNEQFF; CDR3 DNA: TGCGCCAGCAGCCTAGGCCTAGCGGGAGTGAATGAGCAGTTCTTC
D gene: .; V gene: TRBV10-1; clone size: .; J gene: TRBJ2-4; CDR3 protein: CARGQAVTLAKNIQYF; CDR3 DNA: TGCGCCAGGGGTCAGGCAGTCACTCTAGCCAAAAACATTCAGTACTTC